The 22 T cell receptor beta chains below were found in one sample sequenced in a study of T cells in Graves' hyperthyroidism and ophthalmopathy. TCR beta CDR3 regions were amplified from RNA transcripts. TCR CDR3 underwent first-round RT-PCR with the HTBI primer set. TCRdb itself ran the multiplex PCR reads through MiXCR, one entry per CDR3 protein. The sample lists under 350,000 distinct CDR3 sequences, over 15% occurring once. The sample was blood. All receptors derive from a woman aged 60-75 years with Graves' ophthalmopathy.

A few counts support this clonotype. This chain joins TRBV27 and TRBJ2-3; TRBD2 matches 10 bases. Germline loops: CDR1 MNHEY, CDR2 SMNVEV (reference sequence). V gave up 8 bases and J gave up 3 bases; unmatched junction bases: 14. The CDR3 totals 17 residues. The CDR3 DNA reads as TGTGCCAGCGGGGAAGAGCGGGAGGGATTGGGTACAGATACGCAGTATTTT. It codes for CASGEEREGLGTDTQYF.

This clonotype came up a few times. The V call is TRBV10-3, the J call TRBJ2-3, with D perhaps TRBD1 or TRBD2 (6 bases each). The V end lost 7 bases, the J end lost 3 bases, and 14 bases lay between the germline ends. The germline V gene encodes CDR1 ENHRY and CDR2 SYGVKD. This CDR3 has 14 amino acids. The CDR3 DNA reads as TGTGCCATCAAGGGGGGTAGGGCTACAGATACGCAGTATTTT. Protein product: CAIKGGRATDTQYF.

This clonotype has a count of ten or more. V gene TRBV5-1 combines with J gene TRBJ1-1, with a possible D match to TRBD1 (5 bases). Germline V CDR1 and CDR2: SGHRS, YFSETQ. V gave up 4 bases and J gave up 0 bases, with 10 bases separating them. The CDR3 is made up of 14 amino acids. In nucleotides, the CDR3 is TGCGCCAGCAGCGACAGAAACATGAACACTGAAGCTTTCTTT. Its translation is CASSDRNMNTEAFF.

This clonotype has a count of ten or more. This rearrangement joins TRBV20-1 to TRBJ2-7; 13 nucleotides match TRBD2. CDR3 length: 15 amino acids. Germline CDR1 and CDR2: DFQATT and SNEGSKA (reference sequence). With V trimmed by 6 bases and J by 4 bases, 9 bases remained unmatched. In DNA, the CDR3 is TGCAGTGCAGTGGGACTAGCGGGGCACCCTTACGAGCAGTACTTC. Translated: CSAVGLAGHPYEQYF.

This clonotype was observed a few times. The chain couples TRBV12-3 or TRBV12-4 to TRBJ1-2; 10 positions agree with TRBD1. This CDR3 is 14 amino acids long. V lost 5 bases to trimming and J lost 8 bases; unmatched junction nucleotides: 8. CDR3 bases: TGTGCCAGCAGTCGGACAGGGGGAAAAGAAGGCTACACCTTC. Translation gives CASSRTGGKEGYTF.

The chain uses TRBV7-2 and TRBJ2-2, with 9 bases fitting TRBD2. Germline lookup yields CDR1 SGHTA and CDR2 FQGNSA. With V trimmed by 3 bases and J by 3 bases, 8 bases remained unmatched. The CDR3 consists of 17 residues. CDR3: CASSFDGLARDTGELFF. The CDR3 DNA follows: TGTGCCAGCAGCTTTGATGGACTAGCGCGGGACACCGGGGAGCTGTTTTTT.

There are many counts of this clonotype. The chain joins TRBV6-6 to TRBJ2-1; the D is unclear. CDR3 length: 17 amino acids. Trimming took off 0 bases at V and 6 bases at J, with 18 bases between the two ends. CDR1 and CDR2 (germline): MNHNY, SVGAGI (reference sequence). The CDR3 nucleotides are TGTGCCAGCAGTTACTCGATCGGGCAGGCCCCCGGCAATGAGCAGTTCTTC. Protein: CASSYSIGQAPGNEQFF.

This clonotype appeared many times. CDR3 protein: CASRIDRDGTEAFF. CDR3 nucleotide sequence: TGTGCCAGCAGGATAGACAGGGACGGTACTGAAGCTTTCTTT. The chain uses TRBV6-1 and TRBJ1-1; 7 nucleotides align to TRBD1. This CDR3 spans 14 amino acids. The V segment lost 6 bases and the J segment 5 bases; nucleotides outside the gene matches: 9. The germline V gene has CDR1 MNHNS and CDR2 SASEGT.

This clonotype was detected many times. The chain has TRBV12-3 or TRBV12-4 and TRBJ2-5; 13 bases map to TRBD2. The CDR3 has 17 residues. After removal of 6 bases from V and 1 base from J, the junction contained 8 bases not matched to a gene. CDR3 in amino acids: CASRTKGLAGSQETQYF. The CDR3 DNA sequence: TGTGCCAGCAGAACAAAGGGACTAGCGGGGAGCCAAGAGACCCAGTACTTC.

The chain links TRBV15 to TRBJ2-3; D is uncertain. The CDR3 has 13 amino acids. V lost 5 bases and J 8 bases, leaving 14 bases between the germline ends. CDR1 is LNHNV, CDR2 YYDKDF, per germline (reference sequence). The CDR3 is CATSDISLVTQYF. The CDR3 DNA sequence: TGTGCCACCAGCGACATATCGTTGGTTACGCAGTATTTT.

A remark on this clonotype: Compared with germline, one end of the junction differs, possibly owing to a read error. The chain combines TRBV7-7 with TRBJ2-3; 10 bases map to TRBD2. This CDR3 spans 15 amino acids. From germline, CDR1 is SSHAT and CDR2 FNYEAQ (reference sequence). The CDR3 coding sequence is TGTGCTAGCAGCCCTGGACTAGCGGCCACAGATACGCAGTATTTT. Translation: CASSPGLAATDTQYF.

Regarding this clonotype: A much larger clone differs by one base, so this may be a read error. The J gene is TRBJ2-7, the V gene TRBV12-3 or TRBV12-4; 10 nucleotides match TRBD1. The J call may be incorrect, as the DNA end agrees better with TRBJ2-1. The CDR3 length is 14 residues. For the CDR3, the DNA is TGTGCCAGCAGTCCCCGACAGGGGGCCTACGAGCAGTTCTTC. It is translated as CASSPRQGAYEQFF.

This clonotype has at least ten counts. The V gene is TRBV28, the J gene TRBJ1-2, with D tentatively TRBD1 (5 bases). Germline assignment: CDR1 MDHEN and CDR2 SYDVKM. The CDR3 spans 11 residues. Trimming cost V 7 bases and J 8 bases, with 11 bases left between them. The CDR3 nucleotides read TGTGCCAGCACAGGGTCTTGGGGCTACACCTTC. It codes for CASTGSWGYTF.

The genes are TRBV3-1 and TRBJ1-1; 9 nucleotides match TRBD1. From germline, CDR1 is LGHDT and CDR2 YNNKEL (reference sequence). Losses at the gene ends were 0 bases for V and 3 bases for J; bases not matched to a gene: 11. This CDR3 is built from 18 residues. The DNA of the CDR3 is TGTGCCAGCAGCCAAGATCAGGTTGGGACAGGGTATCACACTGAAGCTTTCTTT. It yields the protein CASSQDQVGTGYHTEAFF.

This clonotype was seen repeatedly, ten times or more. The rearrangement links TRBV3-1 to TRBJ1-2; maybe TRBD1 (6 bases). This CDR3 comprises 15 residues. V was trimmed by 3 bases and J by 4 bases, leaving 15 bases between them. Germline CDR1 LGHDT, CDR2 YNNKEL (reference sequence). In nucleotides, the CDR3 is TGTGCCAGCAGCCAGACAGGAATCCCAACCTATGGCTACACCTTC. Its protein product is CASSQTGIPTYGYTF.

This clonotype was counted ten times or more. V and J are TRBV7-9 and TRBJ2-7, with unresolved D. Trimming left V 1 base short and J 3 bases short, with 13 bases between. The CDR3 contains 15 residues. Per germline, CDR1 SEHNR and CDR2 FQNEAQ (reference sequence). The CDR3 reads CASSLEGTLGYEQYF. Written as DNA, the CDR3 is TGTGCCAGCAGCTTAGAGGGAACCCTCGGCTACGAGCAGTACTTC.

This chain joins TRBV5-6 and TRBJ2-7; a weak D match, TRBD1 (5 bases). Looked up from germline, CDR1 is SGHDT and CDR2 is YYEEEE. The CDR3 runs 15 residues. Trimming removed 0 bases from V and 6 bases from J, with 16 bases in between. This CDR3 is CASSLVGREVGEQYF. The CDR3 region has the DNA TGTGCCAGCAGCTTGGTAGGCAGGGAAGTAGGCGAGCAGTACTTC.

This chain connects TRBV6-2 or TRBV6-3 to TRBJ2-7, with 9 positions matching TRBD1. Germline V gene lookup returns CDR1 MNHEY and CDR2 SVGEGT. The CDR3 totals 14 residues. V was clipped by 5 bases and J by 5 bases; unmatched bases: 7. The CDR3 protein is CASSSGQGLDEQYF. For the CDR3, the DNA is TGTGCCAGCAGTAGTGGACAGGGGCTCGACGAGCAGTACTTC.

In the case of this clonotype: One base away lies a much larger clone, so this may be a sequencing read error. The chain employs TRBV5-1 and TRBJ1-2, with D perhaps TRBD1 (5 bases). Germline V gene sequence: CDR1 SGHRS, CDR2 YFSETQ. The CDR3 runs to 13 residues. Trimming left V 4 bases short and J 10 bases short, with 17 bases between. CDR3 loop: CASSTGTGNDYTF. In nucleotides, the CDR3 is TGCGCCAGCAGCACCGGGACGGGGAATGACTACACCTTC.

With respect to this clonotype: A much more abundant neighbour one base away suggests this may be a read error. The genes are TRBV20-1 and TRBJ2-7; 12 positions agree with TRBD1. The V segment lost 6 bases and the J segment 7 bases; nucleotides outside the gene matches: 10. CDR1 and CDR2 (germline): DFQATT, SNEGSKA (reference sequence). CDR3 length: 14 amino acids. Here the CDR3 reads CSADGTGGYNEQYF. The CDR3 DNA sequence: TGCAGTGCCGACGGGACAGGGGGCTACAATGAGCAGTACTTC.

This clonotype was found many times. This rearrangement joins TRBV11-2 to TRBJ2-7; D is uncertain. V lost 5 bases, J lost 2 bases, and 13 bases lay in between. The CDR3 has 14 amino acids. Germline CDR1 SGHAT, CDR2 FQNNGV. CDR3 protein: CASSAGRVPYEQYF. In DNA form, the CDR3 reads TGTGCCAGCAGCGCTGGTAGGGTCCCCTACGAGCAGTACTTC.

This clonotype was seen at least ten times. CDR3 in DNA: TGTGCCAGCAGCCAAGATGAGGAGTCCCAGGAGACCCAGTACTTC. Encoded protein: CASSQDEESQETQYF. This chain connects TRBV4-2 to TRBJ2-5; D remains unclear. The CDR3 has 15 amino acids. Germline V gene lookup returns CDR1 LGHNA and CDR2 YNFKEQ. Deletions cut 0 bases from V and 5 bases from J, with 13 bases between.